This T cell receptor beta chain was documented in a study of T cells in narcolepsy. Looking at the study overall: Patients with NT1 or NT2 and healthy control donors were enrolled.

The assay was immunoSEQ multiplex PCR, and TCRdb's table has in-frame clones only and misses some. The data contain about 27,000 clones, around 86% of them seen just once; the ten biggest clones take up 1.1%. Germline V gives CDR1 SGHRS, CDR2 YFSETQ. The CDR3 loop spans 14 amino acids. The V and J ends lost 0 bases and 1 base respectively, with 7 bases between them. The receptor comes from a human donor with narcolepsy. The sample consisted of CD45RA- memory CD4+ T cells from PBMCs. J is TRBJ1-1 and V is TRBV5-1, with D unclear. This CDR3 is CASSLEVRNTEAFF. In nucleotides, the CDR3 is TGCGCCAGCAGCTTGGAGGTCAGGAACACTGAAGCTTTCTTT.